The 20 T cell receptor beta chains given below trace back to one sample, sequenced in a study of blood T cell repertoires in COVID-19. The method was immunoSEQ multiplex PCR; TCRdb's version includes in-frame clones alone and lacks a portion of them. The table shows about 220,000 clones, with approximately 78% occurring only once. The sequenced sample was peripheral blood. The receptors here all came from a woman aged 70 to 79 with COVID-19, enrolled during active disease.

V is TRBV19 and J is TRBJ2-7; possibly TRBD1 for D (5 bases). Germline V lookup: CDR1 LNHDA, CDR2 SQIVND (reference sequence). V was clipped by 3 bases and J by 3 bases, with 15 bases between them. The length of the CDR3 is 15 residues. CDR3 coding DNA: TGTGCCAGTAGTATTGCTGTCGGCAGGGTCTACGAGCAGTACTTC. Its translation is CASSIAVGRVYEQYF.

J is TRBJ2-5 and V is TRBV7-8; D might be TRBD2 (5 bases). Germline values: CDR1 SGHVS, CDR2 FQNEAQ. Trimming left V 1 base short and J 1 base short, with 13 bases between. The CDR3 runs 16 residues. In DNA, the CDR3 is TGTGCCAGCAGCTTAGGTTTCCGGGGAATCCAAGAGACCCAGTACTTC. It specifies CASSLGFRGIQETQYF.

The gene calls are TRBV30 and TRBJ2-3; TRBD1 is a possible D gene (5 bases). Trimming shortened V by 3 bases and J by 5 bases, and 21 bases separated the two germline ends. The CDR3 contains 16 residues. In germline, CDR1 is GTSNPN, CDR2 SVGIG (reference sequence). The CDR3 DNA is TGTGCCTGGAGGGAACCGGACAAAACTTGGGGAGATACGCAGTATTTT. This gives the protein CAWREPDKTWGDTQYF.

V and J are TRBV28 and TRBJ1-3; D gene uncertain. The CDR3 consists of 16 residues. The V gene lost 2 bases and the J gene lost 4 bases, with 15 bases spanning the gap. Germline lookup yields CDR1 MDHEN and CDR2 SYDVKM. As DNA, the CDR3 is TGTGCCAGCAGTTTAAAACGGAGTCAACCCGGAAACACCATATATTTT. This encodes CASSLKRSQPGNTIYF.

V gene TRBV5-1 combines with J gene TRBJ2-5, with TRBD2 matching over 9 bases. This CDR3 comprises 17 residues. The germline CDR1 and CDR2 sequences are SGHRS and YFSETQ. The V segment lost 5 bases and the J segment 1 base; nucleotides outside the gene matches: 12. CDR3 DNA: TGCGCCAGCAGACTAGGACAGACTAGCGGCCCCCAAGAGACCCAGTACTTC. Translating gives CASRLGQTSGPQETQYF.

This clone was counted at least ten times. The chain joins TRBV28 to TRBJ2-5; 7 nucleotides line up with TRBD1. Germline values: CDR1 MDHEN, CDR2 SYDVKM. The J segment lost 9 bases and the V segment lost 6 bases, leaving 16 bases of the junction unmatched. This CDR3 comprises 15 residues. The CDR3 loop reads CASSSKRTGPWAQYF. The DNA of the CDR3 is TGTGCCAGCAGCTCAAAACGGACAGGCCCCTGGGCCCAGTACTTC.

This chain uses TRBV6-5 with TRBJ1-2; D is unclear. This CDR3 has 14 residues. Trimming stripped 5 bases from V and 2 bases from J, with 12 bases between. Germline V gene sequence: CDR1 MNHEY, CDR2 SVGAGI. The CDR3 loop reads CASSKSVENYGYTF. The CDR3 DNA reads TGTGCCAGCAGTAAATCAGTGGAGAACTATGGCTACACCTTC.

The chain uses TRBV7-2 and TRBJ2-7; D is possibly TRBD2 (5 bases). CDR1 and CDR2 from the germline V gene are SGHTA and FQGNSA. CDR3 length: 15 amino acids. The ends were cut back, 5 bases at V and 0 bases at J, with 14 bases in the middle. CDR3 bases: TGTGCCAGCAGCATGAGCGGTCCAATCTCCTACGAGCAGTACTTC. Its protein is CASSMSGPISYEQYF.

This chain joins TRBV28 and TRBJ2-7, with 9 bases matching TRBD1. Germline CDR1 MDHEN, CDR2 SYDVKM. This CDR3 is built from 15 residues. The junction had 13 bases not matched to a gene; V was cut back by 10 bases and J by 3 bases. Written as DNA, the CDR3 is TGTGCCACCAAAGGCACGGGACAGGGTTTCTACGAGCAGTACTTC. This codes for CATKGTGQGFYEQYF.

This clone has only a few counts. The chain recombines TRBV2 with TRBJ2-7, with TRBD1 matching over 8 bases. The CDR3 runs 13 residues. Trimming removed 5 bases from V and 3 bases from J; junction bases left unmatched: 3. Germline CDR1 SNHLY, CDR2 FYNNEI. The DNA for the CDR3 is TGTGCCAGCAGTCGAGACAGGGGCTACGAGCAGTACTTC. This codes for CASSRDRGYEQYF. Complete variable domain (other parts from reference TRBV2 and TRBJ2-7): EPEVTQTPSHQVTQMGQEVILRCVPISNHLYFYWYRQILGQKVEFLVSFYNNEISEKSEIFDDQFSVERPDGSNFTLKIRSTKLEDSAMYFCASSRDRGYEQYFGPGTRLTVT.

This clone showed up just a few times. The chain uses TRBV7-9 and TRBJ1-5, with D tentatively TRBD1 (5 bases). The CDR3 is made up of 13 amino acids. CDR1 is SEHNR and CDR2 is FQNEAQ in the germline V gene (reference sequence). Trimming cost V 1 base and J 12 bases, with 13 bases left between them. The CDR3 protein is CASSLGSWTHQHF. As DNA, the CDR3 is TGTGCCAGCAGCTTAGGGTCCTGGACACACCAGCATTTT.

The chain has TRBV7-2 and TRBJ2-3; 12 bases agree with TRBD1. Germline loops: CDR1 SGHTA, CDR2 FQGNSA. The V and J ends lost 5 bases and 7 bases, in that order; junction bases with no gene match: 4. This CDR3 is 14 amino acids long. The CDR3 sequence is CASSPGQGAYTQYF. The CDR3 region has the DNA TGTGCCAGCAGCCCGGGACAGGGGGCGTATACGCAGTATTTT.

J is TRBJ2-1 and V is TRBV7-3; weak D call: TRBD2 (5 bases). Per germline, CDR1 SGHTA and CDR2 FQGTGA. CDR3 length: 14 residues. The germline V and J ends were trimmed by 3 bases and 2 bases, with 8 bases remaining between them. CDR3 coding DNA: TGTGCCAGCAGCTTTGCGGGCCCCTACAATGAGCAGTTCTTC. Translating gives CASSFAGPYNEQFF. Full variable domain (outside the CDR3, taken from reference TRBV7-3 and TRBJ2-1): GAGVSQTPSNKVTEKGKYVELRCDPISGHTALYWYRQSLGQGPEFLIYFQGTGAADDSGLPNDRFFAVRPEGSVSTLKIQRTERGDSAVYLCASSFAGPYNEQFFGPGTRLTVL.

CDR3 in amino acids: CATSDTGQGVTGELFF. The CDR3 DNA sequence: TGTGCCACCAGTGACACGGGACAGGGGGTTACCGGGGAGCTGTTTTTT. The chain couples TRBV24-1 to TRBJ2-2; 11 bases line up with TRBD1. Per the germline V gene, CDR1 is KGHDR and CDR2 is SFDVKD. The CDR3 is made up of 16 amino acids. With V trimmed by 4 bases and J by 5 bases, 5 bases remained unmatched.

Note on this clone: Germline and junction disagree at one end, which may indicate a read error. This CDR3 is also generated by other DNA sequences in the sample. The chain uses TRBV27 and TRBJ2-7, with 10 bases fitting TRBD2. The CDR3 is 14 residues long. Germline CDR1 MNHEY, CDR2 SMNVEV (reference sequence). The CDR3 loop is CASSLTSGLYEQYF. The CDR3 nucleotides are TGTGCTAGCAGTTTGACTAGCGGGCTCTACGAGCAGTACTTC.

The chain recombines TRBV19 with TRBJ1-2, with a tentative D call TRBD1 (5 bases). Germline V gene sequence: CDR1 LNHDA, CDR2 SQIVND (reference sequence). V was cut by 7 bases and J by 4 bases, with 19 bases left in between. The CDR3 has 15 residues. In DNA, the CDR3 is TGTGCCAGTACCCCCCGGGGGAGTGCCAGCTATGGCTACACCTTC. Amino acid sequence: CASTPRGSASYGYTF. The complete variable domain, with remaining parts taken from reference TRBV19 and TRBJ1-2, reads DGGITQSPKYLFRKEGQNVTLSCEQNLNHDAMYWYRQDPGQGLRLIYYSQIVNDFQKGDIAEGYSVSREKKESFPLTVTSAQKNPTAFYLCASTPRGSASYGYTFGSGTRLTVV.

The rearrangement uses TRBV30 and TRBJ1-1; D is unresolved. The CDR3 totals 19 residues. V was trimmed by 0 bases and J by 0 bases, leaving 23 bases between them. Germline V gives CDR1 GTSNPN, CDR2 SVGIG (reference sequence). The chain's CDR3 is CAWSVRRYSPFGMNTEAFF. DNA for the CDR3: TGTGCCTGGAGTGTAAGACGGTACAGCCCTTTCGGGATGAACACTGAAGCTTTCTTT.

The chain recombines TRBV2 with TRBJ1-5; 7 bases match TRBD1. Looked up from germline, CDR1 is SNHLY and CDR2 is FYNNEI. CDR3 length: 16 amino acids. V was clipped by 2 bases and J by 2 bases; unmatched bases: 6. This chain's CDR3 is CASSELRQGGNQPQHF. CDR3 coding DNA: TGTGCCAGCAGTGAATTGAGACAGGGAGGCAATCAGCCCCAGCATTTT.

The genes are TRBV5-1 and TRBJ1-5; a possible D gene is TRBD1 (5 bases). V lost 4 bases and J 9 bases, leaving 14 bases between the germline ends. The length of the CDR3 is 13 residues. CDR1 and CDR2 (germline): SGHRS, YFSETQ. CDR3 sequence: CASSPVGQGPQHF. As DNA, the CDR3 is TGCGCCAGCAGCCCCGTGGGTCAGGGGCCCCAGCATTTT.

The V call is TRBV4-2, the J call TRBJ2-1; D is possibly TRBD1 (7 bases). Trimming removed 4 bases at V and 5 bases at J, with 12 bases between. The CDR3 spans 14 residues. Germline V gives CDR1 LGHNA, CDR2 YNFKEQ. The CDR3 region has the DNA TGTGCCAGCAGCCCCAGGGGGGCAAACAATGAGCAGTTCTTC. The encoded protein is CASSPRGANNEQFF.